Below, one T cell receptor (beta chain) is given with its context. The V gene lost 4 bases and the J gene lost 4 bases, with 25 bases spanning the gap. The CDR3 is 19 amino acids. Germline-derived CDR1 and CDR2 are SGHTA and FQGNSA. TCRdb's copy holds only in-frame clones and misses some; the assay was immunoSEQ multiplex PCR. The repertoire holds about 44,000 clones, with 85% to 95% as singletons. The data originate from a study of T cell changes during pregnancy in multiple sclerosis. The specimen was peripheral blood. The source of this sequence is a female donor with multiple sclerosis, enrolled in a pregnancy study. The rearrangement joins TRBV7-2 to TRBJ2-2; TRBD1 might be the D (6 bases). Here the CDR3 DNA reads TGTGCCAGCAGCTCCCCGGGACAAGTACTCCGCCGCGGCACCGGGGAGCTGTTTTTT. Amino acid sequence: CASSSPGQVLRRGTGELFF.